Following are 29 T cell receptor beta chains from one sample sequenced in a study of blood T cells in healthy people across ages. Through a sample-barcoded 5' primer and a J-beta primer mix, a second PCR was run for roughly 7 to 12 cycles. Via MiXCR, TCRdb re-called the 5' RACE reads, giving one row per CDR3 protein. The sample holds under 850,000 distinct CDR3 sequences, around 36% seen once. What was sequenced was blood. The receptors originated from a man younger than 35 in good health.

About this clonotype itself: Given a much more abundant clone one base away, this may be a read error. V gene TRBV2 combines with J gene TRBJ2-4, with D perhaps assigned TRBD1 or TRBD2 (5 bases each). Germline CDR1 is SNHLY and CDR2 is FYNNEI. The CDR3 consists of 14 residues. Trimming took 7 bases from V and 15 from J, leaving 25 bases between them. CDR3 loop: CASNRGRVTYERYF. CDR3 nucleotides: TGTGCCAGCAATCGGGGCCGAGTTACCTACGAGCGGTACTTC.

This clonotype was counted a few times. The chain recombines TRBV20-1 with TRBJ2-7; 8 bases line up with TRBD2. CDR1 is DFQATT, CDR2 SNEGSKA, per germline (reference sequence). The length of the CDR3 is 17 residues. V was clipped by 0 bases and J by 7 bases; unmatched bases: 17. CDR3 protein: CSARDAEVGTSRYEQYF. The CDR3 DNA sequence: TGCAGTGCTAGAGATGCTGAGGTGGGGACTAGTAGGTATGAGCAGTACTTC.

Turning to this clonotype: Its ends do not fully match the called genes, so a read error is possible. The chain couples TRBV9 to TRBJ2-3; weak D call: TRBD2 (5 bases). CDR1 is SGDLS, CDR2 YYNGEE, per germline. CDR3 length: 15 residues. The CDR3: CVSSVGVGSADTQYF. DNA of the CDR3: TGTGTCAGCAGCGTAGGCGTCGGTAGCGCAGATACGCAGTATTTT.

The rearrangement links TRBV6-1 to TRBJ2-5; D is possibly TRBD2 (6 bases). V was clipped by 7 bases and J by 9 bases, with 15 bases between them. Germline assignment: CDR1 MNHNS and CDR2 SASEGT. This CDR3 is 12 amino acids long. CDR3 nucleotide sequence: TGTGCCAGCACCACTGGCCCGGGGGCCCAGTACTTC. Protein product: CASTTGPGAQYF.

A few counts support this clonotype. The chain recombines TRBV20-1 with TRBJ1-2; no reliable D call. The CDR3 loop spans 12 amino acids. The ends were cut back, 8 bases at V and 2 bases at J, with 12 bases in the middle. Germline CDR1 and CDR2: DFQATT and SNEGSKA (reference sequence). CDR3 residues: CSITLGNYGYTF. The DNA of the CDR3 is TGCAGTATTACCCTTGGGAACTATGGCTACACCTTC.

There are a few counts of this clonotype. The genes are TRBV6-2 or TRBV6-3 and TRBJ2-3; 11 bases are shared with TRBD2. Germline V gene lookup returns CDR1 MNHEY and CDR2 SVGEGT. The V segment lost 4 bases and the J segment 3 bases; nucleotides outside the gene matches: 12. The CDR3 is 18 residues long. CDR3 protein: CASSFPALRLAGTDTQYF. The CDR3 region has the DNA TGTGCCAGCAGTTTCCCGGCCCTCAGACTAGCGGGGACAGATACGCAGTATTTT.

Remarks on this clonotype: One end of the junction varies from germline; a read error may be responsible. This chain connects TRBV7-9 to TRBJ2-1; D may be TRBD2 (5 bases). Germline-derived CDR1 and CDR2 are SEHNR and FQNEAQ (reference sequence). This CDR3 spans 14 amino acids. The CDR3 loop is CASSQPGNNNERFF. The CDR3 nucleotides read TGTGCCAGCAGCCAGCCGGGGAATAACAATGAGCGGTTCTTC. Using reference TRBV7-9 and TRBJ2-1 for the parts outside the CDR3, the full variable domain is DTGVSQNPRHKITKRGQNVTFRCDPISEHNRLYWYRQTLGQGPEFLTYFQNEAQLEKSRLLSDRFSAERPKGSFSTLEIQRTEQGDSAMYLCASSQPGNNNERFFGPGTRLTVL.

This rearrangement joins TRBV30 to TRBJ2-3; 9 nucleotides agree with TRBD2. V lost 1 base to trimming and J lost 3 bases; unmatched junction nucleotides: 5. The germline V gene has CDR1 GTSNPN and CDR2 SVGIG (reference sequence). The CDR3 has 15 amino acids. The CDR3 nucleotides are TGTGCCTGGAGTGGACTAGCGGTTCAAACAGATACGCAGTATTTT. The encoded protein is CAWSGLAVQTDTQYF.

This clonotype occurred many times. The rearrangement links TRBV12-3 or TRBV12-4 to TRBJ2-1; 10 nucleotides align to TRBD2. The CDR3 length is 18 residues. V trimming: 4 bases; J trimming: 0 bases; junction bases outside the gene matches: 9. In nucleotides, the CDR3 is TGTGCCAGCAGTTCCCCCCTAGCGGGGGTCAACTCCTACAATGAGCAGTTCTTC. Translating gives CASSSPLAGVNSYNEQFF.

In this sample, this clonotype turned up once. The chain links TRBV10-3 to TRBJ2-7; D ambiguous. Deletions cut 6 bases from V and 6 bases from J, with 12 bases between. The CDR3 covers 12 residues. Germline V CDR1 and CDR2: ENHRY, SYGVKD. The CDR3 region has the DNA TGTGCCATCAGGGATCAGCTCAGCGAGCAGTACTTC. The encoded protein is CAIRDQLSEQYF.

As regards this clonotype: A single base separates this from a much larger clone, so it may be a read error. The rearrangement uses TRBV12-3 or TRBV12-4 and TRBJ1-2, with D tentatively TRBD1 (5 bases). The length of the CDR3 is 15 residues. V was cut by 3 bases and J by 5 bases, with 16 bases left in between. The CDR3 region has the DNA TGTGCCAGCAGTTTTGGAGTCGGGGGGATATATGGCTACACCTTC. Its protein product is CASSFGVGGIYGYTF.

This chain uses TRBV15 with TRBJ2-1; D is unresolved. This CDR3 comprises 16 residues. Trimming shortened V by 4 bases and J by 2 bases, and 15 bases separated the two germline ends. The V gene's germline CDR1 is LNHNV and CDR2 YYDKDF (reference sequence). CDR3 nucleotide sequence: TGTGCCACCAGCACCAGAACCCGCAGCGCCTACAATGAGCAGTTCTTC. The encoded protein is CATSTRTRSAYNEQFF.

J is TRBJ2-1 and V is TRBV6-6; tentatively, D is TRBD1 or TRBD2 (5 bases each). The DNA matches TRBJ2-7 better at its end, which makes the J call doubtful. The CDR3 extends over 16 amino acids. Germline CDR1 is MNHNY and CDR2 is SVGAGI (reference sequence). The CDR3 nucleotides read TGTGCCAGCAGTTCTGAGGGGCCCTTCTCCTACAATGAGCAGTACTTC. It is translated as CASSSEGPFSYNEQYF.

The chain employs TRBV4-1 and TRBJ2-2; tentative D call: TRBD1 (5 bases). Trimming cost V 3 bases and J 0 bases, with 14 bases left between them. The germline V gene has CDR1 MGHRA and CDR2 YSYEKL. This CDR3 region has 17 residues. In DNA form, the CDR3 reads TGCGCCAGCAGCCAGGATGAAGGGGATTCGAACACCGGGGAGCTGTTTTTT. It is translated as CASSQDEGDSNTGELFF.

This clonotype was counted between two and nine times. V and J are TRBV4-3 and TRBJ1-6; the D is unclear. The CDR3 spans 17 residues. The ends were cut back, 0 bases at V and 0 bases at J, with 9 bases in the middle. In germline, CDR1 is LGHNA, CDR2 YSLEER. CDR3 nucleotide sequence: TGCGCCAGCAGCCAAGATTTCTCAAGCTCCTATAATTCACCCCTCCACTTT. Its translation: CASSQDFSSSYNSPLHF.

The CDR3 is CASSPPRGDPGTQYF. The CDR3 DNA reads as TGTGCCAGCAGCCCTCCCCGGGGGGACCCCGGGACCCAGTACTTC. The V gene is TRBV7-9, the J gene TRBJ2-5; 7 nucleotides agree with TRBD2. The V and J ends lost 5 bases and 7 bases, in that order; junction bases with no gene match: 13. Germline V lookup: CDR1 SEHNR, CDR2 FQNEAQ (reference sequence). This CDR3 comprises 15 residues.

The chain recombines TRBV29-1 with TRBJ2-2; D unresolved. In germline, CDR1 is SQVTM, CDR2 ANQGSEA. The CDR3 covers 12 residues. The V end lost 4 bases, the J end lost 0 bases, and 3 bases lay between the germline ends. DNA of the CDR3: TGCAGCGTTGCGGCGAACACCGGGGAGCTGTTTTTT. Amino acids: CSVAANTGELFF.

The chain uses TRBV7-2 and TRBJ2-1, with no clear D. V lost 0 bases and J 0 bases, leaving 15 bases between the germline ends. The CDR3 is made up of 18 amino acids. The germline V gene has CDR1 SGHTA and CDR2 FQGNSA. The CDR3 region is CASSLAPPTASSYNEQFF. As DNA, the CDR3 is TGTGCCAGCAGCTTAGCTCCCCCGACTGCCAGCTCCTACAATGAGCAGTTCTTC.

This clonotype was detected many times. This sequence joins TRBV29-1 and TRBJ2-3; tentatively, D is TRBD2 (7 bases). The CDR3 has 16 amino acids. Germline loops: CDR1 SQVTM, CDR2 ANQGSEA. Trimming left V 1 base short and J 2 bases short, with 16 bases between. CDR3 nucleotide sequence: TGCAGCGTTGAAGCGGGGGTTCGGGGGGCCACAGATACGCAGTATTTT. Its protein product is CSVEAGVRGATDTQYF.

The CDR3 DNA reads as TGCAGTGCGTTGGACAGCGGAGGCGCAGATACGCAGTATTTT. This translates into CSALDSGGADTQYF. V is TRBV20-1 and J is TRBJ2-3, with a weak D call TRBD1 (6 bases). The ends were cut back, 6 bases at V and 4 bases at J, with 17 bases in the middle. CDR3 length: 14 residues. Germline loops: CDR1 DFQATT, CDR2 SNEGSKA (reference sequence).

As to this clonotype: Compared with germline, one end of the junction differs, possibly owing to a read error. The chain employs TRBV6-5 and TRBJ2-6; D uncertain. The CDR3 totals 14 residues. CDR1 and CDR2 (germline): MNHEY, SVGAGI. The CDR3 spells CASRWNSGVNVLTF. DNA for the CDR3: TGTGCCAGCAGATGGAACTCTGGGGTCAACGTCCTGACTTTC.

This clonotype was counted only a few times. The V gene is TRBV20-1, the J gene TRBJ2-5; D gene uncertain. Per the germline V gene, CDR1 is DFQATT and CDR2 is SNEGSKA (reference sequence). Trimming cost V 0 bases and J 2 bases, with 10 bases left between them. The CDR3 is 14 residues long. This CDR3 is CSARDRDEQETQYF. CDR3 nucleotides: TGCAGTGCTAGAGATCGAGACGAGCAAGAGACCCAGTACTTC.

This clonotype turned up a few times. The CDR3 DNA follows: TGTGCCAGCAGACCACATTTAACGGGCACAGATACGCAGTATTTT. Its protein product is CASRPHLTGTDTQYF. The chain recombines TRBV28 with TRBJ2-3; D unclear. In germline, CDR1 is MDHEN, CDR2 SYDVKM. The CDR3 is made up of 15 amino acids. The V end lost 6 bases, the J end lost 1 base, and 14 bases lay between the germline ends.

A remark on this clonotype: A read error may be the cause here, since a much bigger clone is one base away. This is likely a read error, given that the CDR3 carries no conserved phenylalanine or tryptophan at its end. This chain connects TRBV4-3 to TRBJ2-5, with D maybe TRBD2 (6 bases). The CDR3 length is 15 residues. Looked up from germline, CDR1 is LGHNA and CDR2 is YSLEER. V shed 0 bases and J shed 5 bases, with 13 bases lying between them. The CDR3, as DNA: TGCGCCAGCAGCCAAGATGGGACTGGAGGGGAGACCCAGTACTTG. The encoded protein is CASSQDGTGGETQYL.

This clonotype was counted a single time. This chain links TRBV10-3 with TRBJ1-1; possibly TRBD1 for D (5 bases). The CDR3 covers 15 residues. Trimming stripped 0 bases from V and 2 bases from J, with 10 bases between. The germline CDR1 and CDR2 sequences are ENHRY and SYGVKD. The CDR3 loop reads CAISESIGANTEAFF. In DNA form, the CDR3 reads TGTGCCATCAGTGAGTCGATTGGGGCCAACACTGAAGCTTTCTTT.

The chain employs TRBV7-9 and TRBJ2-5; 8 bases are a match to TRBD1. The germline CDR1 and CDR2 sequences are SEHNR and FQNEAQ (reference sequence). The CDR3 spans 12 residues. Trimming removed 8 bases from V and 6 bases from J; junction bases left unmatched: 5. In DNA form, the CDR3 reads TGTGCCAGCGACAGGGGTGTGAAGACCCAGTACTTC. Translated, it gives CASDRGVKTQYF.

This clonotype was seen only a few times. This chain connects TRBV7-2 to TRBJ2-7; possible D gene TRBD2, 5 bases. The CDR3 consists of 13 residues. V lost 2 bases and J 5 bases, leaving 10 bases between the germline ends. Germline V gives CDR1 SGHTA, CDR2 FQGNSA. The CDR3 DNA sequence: TGTGCCAGCAGCTTAAGAGGGAAAAACGAGCAGTACTTC. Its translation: CASSLRGKNEQYF.

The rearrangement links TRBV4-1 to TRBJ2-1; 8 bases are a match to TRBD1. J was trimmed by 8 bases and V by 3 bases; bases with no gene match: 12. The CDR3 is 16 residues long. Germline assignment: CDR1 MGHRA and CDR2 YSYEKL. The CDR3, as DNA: TGCGCCAGCAGCCAGGAAGTAGGACAGGGACGGTATGAGCAGTTCTTC. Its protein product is CASSQEVGQGRYEQFF.

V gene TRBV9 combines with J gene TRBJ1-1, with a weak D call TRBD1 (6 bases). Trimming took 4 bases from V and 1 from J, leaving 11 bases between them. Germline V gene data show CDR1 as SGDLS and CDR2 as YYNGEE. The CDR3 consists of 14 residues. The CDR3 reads CASSPRQENTEAFF. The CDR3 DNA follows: TGTGCCAGCAGCCCCAGACAGGAGAACACTGAAGCTTTCTTT.